This passage covers 22 T cell receptor beta chains from one sample sequenced in a study of cytomegalovirus exposure and HLA in healthy donors (dated by TCRdb to about 2017). Libraries were prepared through the immunoSEQ multiplex PCR assay. For the multiplex PCR, a mixture combining 60 forward primers for TCR Vbeta segments and 13 reverse primers for TCR Jbeta segments was used. TCRdb stores this immuneACCESS table with in-frame sequences only. Part of the clones is absent; in the studies checked, under half of the shortfall reflects unresolved V genes, and no reason is known for the rest. Here the sample has some 120,000 clones; 65% to 75% occur a single time. The ten most abundant clones make up 6% to 8% of the sample. Sequencing input: PBMCs. These receptors were obtained from a man aged 35-49 years in good health and CMV-seropositive.

The CDR3 bases are TGTGCCAGCAGCACGGGACAGGGGGGAAATCAGCCCCAGCATTTT. It specifies CASSTGQGGNQPQHF. The chain employs TRBV7-9 and TRBJ1-5; 11 bases line up with TRBD1. Germline V gene lookup returns CDR1 SEHNR and CDR2 FQNEAQ (reference sequence). The CDR3 is 15 amino acids. With V trimmed by 5 bases and J by 4 bases, 4 bases remained unmatched. The complete variable domain, with remaining parts taken from reference TRBV7-9 and TRBJ1-5, reads DTGVSQNPRHKITKRGQNVTFRCDPISEHNRLYWYRQTLGQGPEFLTYFQNEAQLEKSRLLSDRFSAERPKGSFSTLEIQRTEQGDSAMYLCASSTGQGGNQPQHFGDGTRLSIL.

J is TRBJ2-2 and V is TRBV27; the match to TRBD2 covers 12 bases. The CDR3 contains 20 residues. CDR1 is MNHEY and CDR2 is SMNVEV in the germline V gene (reference sequence). V was clipped by 5 bases and J by 2 bases; unmatched bases: 15. The CDR3 reads CASSRIPPTSGGRNTGELFF. The CDR3 nucleotides read TGTGCCAGCAGTCGAATCCCCCCCACTAGCGGGGGGCGTAACACCGGGGAGCTGTTTTTT.

The J gene is TRBJ1-3, the V gene TRBV28; D call uncertain. CDR3 length: 17 amino acids. V lost 2 bases to trimming and J lost 0 bases, with 14 bases between them. Germline lookup yields CDR1 MDHEN and CDR2 SYDVKM. CDR3 nucleotide sequence: TGTGCCAGCAGTTTAGGCTCGGTCGGGATCTCTGGAAACACCATATATTTT. This codes for CASSLGSVGISGNTIYF.

The gene calls are TRBV20-1 and TRBJ2-1; a possible D gene is TRBD1 (5 bases). Germline CDR1 is DFQATT and CDR2 is SNEGSKA (reference sequence). The CDR3 has 11 residues. Trimming pared 2 bases from V and 7 bases from J, leaving 6 bases between. The CDR3 region has the DNA TGCAGTGCTAGAAAGGGGAATGAGCAGTTCTTC. It translates to CSARKGNEQFF.

This rearrangement joins TRBV10-2 to TRBJ2-5, with a tentative D call TRBD2 (5 bases). V gave up 3 bases and J gave up 5 bases, with 16 bases separating them. Germline CDR1 WSHSY, CDR2 SAAADI. The CDR3 sequence is 15 residues long. The chain's CDR3 is CASSEARADGETQYF. As DNA, the CDR3 is TGCGCCAGCAGTGAAGCGAGGGCTGATGGGGAGACCCAGTACTTC.

CDR3 nucleotide sequence: TGTGCCAGCAGCCTGGACAACCGGGGGGAGCAGTACTTC. Its translation is CASSLDNRGEQYF. The rearrangement uses TRBV7-8 and TRBJ2-7, with a possible D match to TRBD2 (6 bases). With 5 bases removed from V and 7 bases from J, the gap between germline ends came to 15 bases. The CDR3 loop spans 13 amino acids. CDR1 and CDR2 from the germline V gene are SGHVS and FQNEAQ.

This clone was observed a few times. V usage is TRBV5-4 and J usage is TRBJ2-5, with D perhaps matching TRBD2 (7 bases). V shed 0 bases and J shed 6 bases, with 9 bases lying between them. The CDR3 is 13 amino acids. In germline, CDR1 is SGHNT, CDR2 YYREEE (reference sequence). The CDR3 region has the DNA TGTGCCAGCAGCTTGGCGGGGGGCAAGACCCAGTACTTC. Translation gives CASSLAGGKTQYF.

This chain joins TRBV19 and TRBJ2-7, with TRBD2 matching over 7 bases. The CDR3 extends over 16 amino acids. V lost 4 bases, J lost 3 bases, and 12 bases stayed unmatched. The germline CDR1 and CDR2 sequences are LNHDA and SQIVND (reference sequence). CDR3: CASSSGSAAGRYEQYF. In DNA, the CDR3 is TGTGCCAGTAGTAGCGGGAGTGCGGCTGGACGCTACGAGCAGTACTTC.

The chain combines TRBV19 with TRBJ2-1; maybe TRBD2 (5 bases). Germline CDR1 is LNHDA and CDR2 is SQIVND (reference sequence). The CDR3 totals 15 residues. V lost 5 bases and J 6 bases, leaving 17 bases between the germline ends. Here the CDR3 reads CASSLNPAGSNEQFF. The CDR3 nucleotides are TGTGCCAGTAGTCTGAACCCGGCGGGCAGCAATGAGCAGTTCTTC.

The gene calls are TRBV5-4 and TRBJ2-7; perhaps TRBD2 as D (5 bases). The germline V and J ends were trimmed by 5 bases and 1 base, with 10 bases remaining between them. This CDR3 is 13 amino acids long. Germline CDR1 is SGHNT and CDR2 is YYREEE (reference sequence). The CDR3 bases are TGTGCCAGCAGTCGGGGAGCTTCCTACGAGCAGTACTTC. Translating it yields CASSRGASYEQYF.

This clone has more than one count but fewer than ten. The rearrangement joins TRBV19 to TRBJ2-6, with D perhaps matching TRBD1 (6 bases). The germline CDR1 and CDR2 sequences are LNHDA and SQIVND (reference sequence). V gave up 10 bases and J gave up 0 bases, with 19 bases separating them. CDR3 length equals 17 residues. CDR3 nucleotides: TGTGCCACCCAAACTTACAGGGTAGGCTCTGGGGCCAACGTCCTGACTTTC. This codes for CATQTYRVGSGANVLTF. Filled out from reference TRBV19 and TRBJ2-6, the complete variable domain reads DGGITQSPKYLFRKEGQNVTLSCEQNLNHDAMYWYRQDPGQGLRLIYYSQIVNDFQKGDIAEGYSVSREKKESFPLTVTSAQKNPTAFYLCATQTYRVGSGANVLTFGAGSRLTVL.

The chain couples TRBV27 to TRBJ2-7, with TRBD1 matching 8 bases. Germline-derived CDR1 and CDR2 are MNHEY and SMNVEV (reference sequence). The length of the CDR3 is 15 residues. V lost 5 bases, J lost 4 bases, and 10 bases stayed unmatched. The CDR3 here is CASSISTGADYEQYF. CDR3 coding DNA: TGTGCCAGCAGTATCTCGACAGGGGCCGATTACGAGCAGTACTTC.

This clone came up a few times. The chain employs TRBV7-3 and TRBJ1-4; D is ambiguous. There are 14 residues in the CDR3. V lost 10 bases to trimming and J lost 7 bases, with 19 bases between them. Germline V gene data show CDR1 as SGHTA and CDR2 as FQGTGA. The CDR3 region has the DNA TGTGCCACCAGAAGTGCTGGTCCGAGTGAAAAACTGTTTTTT. As protein: CATRSAGPSEKLFF.

The chain joins TRBV11-2 to TRBJ2-2, with TRBD2 identical over 9 bases. Germline CDR1 reads SGHAT; CDR2 reads FQNNGV. V lost 5 bases, J lost 5 bases, and 6 bases stayed unmatched. This CDR3 contains 15 residues. This CDR3 is CASSRSGGQTGELFF. The CDR3 nucleotides read TGTGCCAGCAGCCGTAGCGGGGGCCAGACCGGGGAGCTGTTTTTT.

As regards this clone: The same CDR3 also results from other DNA sequences found in this sample. CDR3 sequence (DNA): TGCGCCAGCAGCTTGAGGGGAGGGGAGACCCAGTACTTC. This translates into CASSLRGGETQYF. The V call is TRBV5-1, the J call TRBJ2-5; 7 bases are shared with TRBD2. The junction had 2 bases not matched to a gene; V was cut back by 1 base and J by 5 bases. Germline CDR1 SGHRS, CDR2 YFSETQ. CDR3 length: 13 residues.

This clone is termed medium-sized. The chain combines TRBV5-6 with TRBJ1-1, with TRBD1 as a possible D gene (5 bases). The CDR3 contains 17 residues. Germline lookup yields CDR1 SGHDT and CDR2 YYEEEE. Deletions cut 3 bases from V and 1 base from J, with 19 bases between. The CDR3 loop is CASSSPVQTGGNTEAFF. The CDR3 bases are TGTGCCAGCAGCTCCCCCGTCCAAACGGGGGGGAACACTGAAGCTTTCTTT.

In this sample, this clone turned up once. This chain links TRBV27 with TRBJ2-3; D is ambiguous. There are 13 residues in the CDR3. Germline V gives CDR1 MNHEY, CDR2 SMNVEV (reference sequence). Trimming took 2 bases from V and 2 from J, leaving 5 bases between them. In DNA, the CDR3 is TGTGCCAGCAGTTTAGGAGTCACAGATACGCAGTATTTT. Protein sequence: CASSLGVTDTQYF.

The chain employs TRBV4-1 and TRBJ2-6, with D possibly TRBD2 on 5 matching bases. This CDR3 region has 17 residues. CDR1 MGHRA and CDR2 YSYEKL come from the germline V gene. V dropped 0 bases and J dropped 0 bases, with 9 bases sitting between them. For the CDR3, the DNA is TGCGCCAGCAGCCAAGAGGGGAGAGGCTCTGGGGCCAACGTCCTGACTTTC. As protein: CASSQEGRGSGANVLTF.

The V gene is TRBV5-6, the J gene TRBJ1-1, with TRBD1 as a possible D gene (5 bases). Germline V gene sequence: CDR1 SGHDT, CDR2 YYEEEE. The CDR3 is 14 amino acids. V was shortened by 4 bases and J by 1 base, with 11 bases between the two germline ends. DNA for the CDR3: TGTGCCAGCAGCAACTACGGACAGAACACTGAAGCTTTCTTT. This encodes CASSNYGQNTEAFF.

The rearrangement joins TRBV28 to TRBJ2-3; 7 positions match TRBD2. Germline lookup yields CDR1 MDHEN and CDR2 SYDVKM. This CDR3 has 20 amino acids. With 6 bases clipped from V and 3 bases from J, the junction kept 24 bases outside the gene matches. CDR3 region: CASSSPPGGGSGEGTDTQYF. CDR3 DNA sequence: TGTGCCAGCAGCTCCCCCCCGGGAGGCGGAAGCGGGGAAGGGACAGATACGCAGTATTTT.

This chain connects TRBV5-6 to TRBJ1-5; TRBD1 is a possible D gene (5 bases). CDR1 and CDR2 (germline): SGHDT, YYEEEE. The CDR3 length is 13 residues. Trimming removed 4 bases from V and 3 bases from J, with 8 bases in between. The DNA for the CDR3 is TGTGCCAGCAGCGCGGGGGTCAATCAGCCCCAGCATTTT. It encodes CASSAGVNQPQHF.

CDR3 loop: CASSPIPQGANNSPLHF. The CDR3 coding sequence is TGTGCCAGCAGCCCAATCCCACAGGGCGCTAATAATTCACCCCTCCACTTT. This sequence joins TRBV7-8 and TRBJ1-6; D is perhaps TRBD1 (6 bases). This CDR3 contains 17 residues. Between the trimmed V and J ends, which lost 5 bases and 5 bases, there was a span of 19 bases. Germline-derived CDR1 and CDR2 are SGHVS and FQNEAQ.